The 23 T cell receptor beta chains below were found in one sample sequenced in a study of blood T cell repertoires in COVID-19. Using immunoSEQ multiplex PCR, the repertoire was profiled, and TCRdb retains in-frame clones only, with some absent. Of about 260,000 clones listed, about 88% are singletons. Source material: PBMCs or T cells enriched from blood (not recorded which). Receptor source: a man aged 25 to 45 with acute COVID-19.

The gene calls are TRBV29-1 and TRBJ2-3, with 8 bases fitting TRBD1. Germline values: CDR1 SQVTM, CDR2 ANQGSEA. The CDR3 extends over 14 amino acids. V dropped 3 bases and J dropped 7; count of bases not matched to a gene: 9. The DNA of the CDR3 is TGCAGCGTTGAGCAGGGGGCCCTTCGTAATACGCAGTATTTT. Amino acid sequence: CSVEQGALRNTQYF.

The rearrangement joins TRBV25-1 to TRBJ1-1, with D possibly matching TRBD1 (6 bases). The germline V gene encodes CDR1 MGHDK and CDR2 SYGVNS. V was pared by 5 bases and J by 1 base, with 11 bases between. The CDR3 is 14 amino acids. The CDR3 spells CASSQRTANTEAFF. The CDR3 DNA reads TGTGCCAGCAGTCAGCGGACAGCGAACACTGAAGCTTTCTTT.

V and J are TRBV10-1 and TRBJ1-2, with D possibly being TRBD1 (5 bases). The CDR3 totals 12 residues. CDR1 WNHNN and CDR2 SYGVQD come from the germline V gene (reference sequence). The ends were cut back, 5 bases at V and 5 bases at J, with 9 bases in the middle. CDR3 sequence: CASSSDRYGYTF. The CDR3 DNA reads TGCGCCAGCAGTTCCGACAGATATGGCTACACCTTC.

This sequence joins TRBV10-1 and TRBJ1-3, with TRBD1 matching over 7 bases. J lost 1 base, V lost 5 bases, and 2 bases had no gene match. The CDR3 sequence is 14 residues long. Per the germline V gene, CDR1 is WNHNN and CDR2 is SYGVQD (reference sequence). The CDR3 loop is CASSPTGSGNTIYF. The CDR3 DNA reads TGCGCCAGCAGTCCGACAGGGTCTGGAAACACCATATATTTT.

The V and J genes are TRBV15 and TRBJ2-5, with a weak D call TRBD2 (6 bases). This CDR3 region has 15 residues. In germline, CDR1 is LNHNV, CDR2 YYDKDF (reference sequence). Trimming removed 0 bases at V and 3 bases at J, with 11 bases between. This CDR3 reads CATSRDGGFEETQYF. CDR3 nucleotides: TGTGCCACCAGCAGAGATGGGGGGTTCGAAGAGACCCAGTACTTC. The full variable domain, with the rest looked up from reference TRBV15 and TRBJ2-5, is DAMVIQNPRYQVTQFGKPVTLSCSQTLNHNVMYWYQQKSSQAPKLLFHYYDKDFNNEADTPDNFQSRRPNTSFCFLDIRSPGLGDTAMYLCATSRDGGFEETQYFGPGTRLLVL.

Regarding this clone: The sample holds other DNA sequences that translate to the same CDR3. V and J are TRBV7-2 and TRBJ1-1; a possible D gene is TRBD1 (5 bases). The V end was cut by 1 base, the J end by 0 bases, with 6 bases between. Germline V gives CDR1 SGHTA, CDR2 FQGNSA. CDR3 length: 14 residues. The CDR3 sequence is CASSLGQMNTEAFF. The CDR3 DNA sequence: TGTGCCAGCAGCTTAGGACAGATGAACACTGAAGCTTTCTTT. The full variable domain, its missing parts supplied by reference TRBV7-2 and TRBJ1-1, is GAGVSQSPSNKVTEKGKDVELRCDPISGHTALYWYRQSLGQGLEFLIYFQGNSAPDKSGLPSDRFSAERTGGSVSTLTIQRTQQEDSAVYLCASSLGQMNTEAFFGQGTRLTVV.

The rearrangement uses TRBV7-9 and TRBJ1-1; D not certain. The CDR3 length is 16 residues. Germline assignment: CDR1 SEHNR and CDR2 FQNEAQ (reference sequence). V lost 4 bases, J lost 0 bases, and 15 bases lay in between. The DNA of the CDR3 is TGTGCCAGCAGCTCCGGACTCGGGTTAGTGAACACTGAAGCTTTCTTT. Protein product: CASSSGLGLVNTEAFF.

V gene TRBV29-1 combines with J gene TRBJ2-1; 12 bases line up with TRBD2. CDR1 and CDR2 (germline): SQVTM, ANQGSEA. V shed 3 bases and J 4 bases; nucleotides not matched to a gene: 7. The CDR3 runs to 16 residues. The CDR3 protein is CSVEDSSGGAYNEQFF. The CDR3 DNA reads TGCAGCGTTGAGGACTCTAGCGGGGGGGCTTACAATGAGCAGTTCTTC.

The chain couples TRBV7-9 to TRBJ2-7; TRBD1 is a possible D gene (6 bases). Deletions cut 1 base from V and 5 bases from J, with 9 bases between. This CDR3 comprises 13 residues. From germline, CDR1 is SEHNR and CDR2 FQNEAQ (reference sequence). The CDR3 DNA reads TGTGCCAGCAGCTTAGGGACAGCCGACGAGCAGTACGTC. It translates to CASSLGTADEQYV.

J is TRBJ2-4 and V is TRBV29-1; 11 nucleotides agree with TRBD2. Looked up from germline, CDR1 is SQVTM and CDR2 is ANQGSEA. With 3 bases clipped from V and 11 bases from J, the junction kept 3 bases outside the gene matches. The CDR3 extends over 12 amino acids. For the CDR3, the DNA is TGCAGCGTTGATAGCGGGGGGGACGTTCAGTACTTC. Translated: CSVDSGGDVQYF. Supplemented by reference TRBV29-1 and TRBJ2-4, the full variable domain reads SAVISQKPSRDICQRGTSLTIQCQVDSQVTMMFWYRQQPGQSLTLIATANQGSEATYESGFVIDKFPISRPNLTFSTLTVSNMSPEDSSIYLCSVDSGGDVQYFGAGTRLSVL.

The genes are TRBV5-4 and TRBJ1-2, with 8 bases identical to TRBD1. There are 14 residues in the CDR3. From germline, CDR1 is SGHNT and CDR2 YYREEE (reference sequence). Trimming at V came to 4 bases and at J to 4 bases, leaving 6 bases not matched to a gene. CDR3 nucleotides: TGTGCCAGCAGCGCAGGACAGGGACTCTATGGCTACACCTTC. Encoded protein: CASSAGQGLYGYTF.

This clone was seen a handful of times. The chain couples TRBV3-1 (or the pseudogene TRBV3-2) to TRBJ1-1; D might be TRBD1 (6 bases). Between the trimmed V and J ends, which lost 5 bases and 4 bases, there was a span of 14 bases. The CDR3 totals 14 residues. Germline CDR1 LGHDT, CDR2 YNNKEL (reference sequence). This CDR3 reads CASSYRTDPTEAFF. The CDR3 DNA reads TGTGCCAGCAGCTACAGGACAGATCCCACTGAAGCTTTCTTT.

The chain is built from TRBV18 and TRBJ1-4; no firm D call. The germline V gene encodes CDR1 KGHSH and CDR2 LQKENI. V lost 3 bases and J lost 4, with 12 bases in between. This CDR3 comprises 15 residues. The CDR3 sequence is CASSPPGSVNEKLFF. As DNA, the CDR3 is TGTGCCAGCTCACCCCCCGGGAGCGTTAATGAAAAACTGTTTTTT.

This chain joins TRBV6-6 and TRBJ2-7; D may be TRBD1 (5 bases). V dropped 10 bases and J dropped 3 bases, with 13 bases sitting between them. Germline assignment: CDR1 MNHNY and CDR2 SVGAGI (reference sequence). The CDR3 runs to 12 residues. The CDR3 nucleotides read TGTGCCACTGAAGACAGCTTCTACGAGCAGTACGTC. It yields the protein CATEDSFYEQYV.

This chain connects TRBV28 to TRBJ1-5; 9 bases map to TRBD1. Germline values: CDR1 MDHEN, CDR2 SYDVKM. CDR3 size: 16 residues. V shed 6 bases and J 4 bases; nucleotides not matched to a gene: 10. CDR3 sequence (DNA): TGTGCCAGCAGACGCACCGGGACAGGGCGAAATCAGCCCCAGCATTTT. It is translated as CASRRTGTGRNQPQHF. The whole variable domain, filled in from reference TRBV28 and TRBJ1-5, reads DVKVTQSSRYLVKRTGEKVFLECVQDMDHENMFWYRQDPGLGLRLIYFSYDVKMKEKGDIPEGYSVSREKKERFSLILESASTNQTSMYLCASRRTGTGRNQPQHFGDGTRLSIL.

The rearrangement joins TRBV5-6 to TRBJ2-7; D is possibly TRBD2 (5 bases). Germline V lookup: CDR1 SGHDT, CDR2 YYEEEE. This CDR3 region has 14 residues. V lost 4 bases and J lost 0, with 11 bases in between. The CDR3 protein is CASSPLGSSYEQYV. The CDR3 nucleotides are TGTGCCAGCAGCCCCTTAGGGAGCTCCTACGAGCAGTACGTC.

This clone came up a few times. The chain employs TRBV6-5 and TRBJ2-1; D perhaps matches TRBD2 (5 bases). The germline CDR1 and CDR2 sequences are MNHEY and SVGAGI. The CDR3 is made up of 14 amino acids. Trimming shortened V by 5 bases and J by 0 bases, and 8 bases separated the two germline ends. CDR3 DNA: TGTGCCAGCAGTACTGGGAGCTCCTACAATGAGCAGTTCTTC. Translation: CASSTGSSYNEQFF.

The rearrangement joins TRBV14 to TRBJ1-4, with a possible D match to TRBD1 (5 bases). The CDR3 sequence is 13 residues long. Germline V CDR1 and CDR2: SGHDN, FVKESK. V was trimmed by 4 bases and J by 13 bases, leaving 16 bases between them. The CDR3 sequence: CASSPRVKGILFF. CDR3 coding DNA: TGTGCCAGCAGCCCCCGTGTTAAGGGGATACTGTTTTTT.

The rearrangement joins TRBV2 to TRBJ2-7; D uncertain. CDR3 size: 12 residues. V was trimmed by 2 bases and J by 2 bases, leaving 4 bases between them. Germline CDR1 is SNHLY and CDR2 is FYNNEI. In DNA form, the CDR3 reads TGTGCCAGCAGTGAATACACCTACGAGCAGTACGTC. Residues: CASSEYTYEQYV.

The chain recombines TRBV2 with TRBJ1-5, with D perhaps TRBD1 (6 bases). There are 15 residues in the CDR3. Germline assignment: CDR1 SNHLY and CDR2 FYNNEI. V was trimmed by 1 base and J by 6 bases, leaving 13 bases between them. CDR3 in DNA: TGTGCCAGCAGTGAAGTGGGATCAGGGGCTCAGCCCCAGCATTTT. Translation: CASSEVGSGAQPQHF. The variable domain in full, with the rest retrieved from reference TRBV2 and TRBJ1-5, is EPEVTQTPSHQVTQMGQEVILRCVPISNHLYFYWYRQILGQKVEFLVSFYNNEISEKSEIFDDQFSVERPDGSNFTLKIRSTKLEDSAMYFCASSEVGSGAQPQHFGDGTRLSIL.

The chain is built from TRBV2 and TRBJ2-7, with D unclear. The CDR3 consists of 13 residues. Trimming removed 2 bases at V and 2 bases at J, with 7 bases between. From germline, CDR1 is SNHLY and CDR2 FYNNEI. CDR3 in amino acids: CASSEQAAYEQYV. The CDR3 DNA reads TGTGCCAGCAGTGAACAGGCAGCCTACGAGCAGTACGTC.

V gene TRBV5-3 combines with J gene TRBJ2-7, with 8 bases lining up with TRBD2. TRBV5-3 carries the ORF label, with uncertain function. This CDR3 is built from 17 residues. With 1 base clipped from V and 3 bases from J, the junction kept 12 bases outside the gene matches. Here the CDR3 reads CARSLTRFGLAGYEQYV. The CDR3 nucleotides read TGTGCCAGAAGCTTGACCCGATTCGGGCTAGCGGGCTACGAGCAGTACGTC.

The count of this clone is one. The chain has TRBV6-5 and TRBJ2-3; D perhaps matches TRBD2 (5 bases). Per the germline V gene, CDR1 is MNHEY and CDR2 is SVGAGI. The ends were cut back, 7 bases at V and 2 bases at J, with 10 bases in the middle. The CDR3 contains 13 residues. CDR3 region: CASKAETTDTQYF. CDR3 nucleotide sequence: TGTGCCAGCAAAGCGGAAACCACAGATACGCAGTATTTT.